These 21 T cell receptor beta chains were sequenced from one sample in a study of CD8+ T cells in alopecia areata. Treatment described: oral pan-JAK inhibitor, 5-10 mg twice daily. After isolation, RNA underwent reverse transcription to generate cDNA as the sequencing template. Using immunoSEQ multiplex PCR, the repertoire was profiled, and TCRdb retains in-frame clones only, with some absent. The sample lists about 200,000 clones, 35% to 45% seen once, with 0.48% in the top ten. The specimen comprised CD4+ T cells sorted from blood, sampled around week 30, from a patient treated with tofacitinib. These receptor sequences come from a human donor with alopecia areata.

The V gene is TRBV15, the J gene TRBJ2-5, with D hard to call. Germline V gene data show CDR1 as LNHNV and CDR2 as YYDKDF (reference sequence). Deletions cut 5 bases from V and 5 bases from J, with 9 bases between. This CDR3 has 12 residues. The CDR3: CATSGSTETQYF. The CDR3 nucleotides read TGTGCCACCAGCGGATCGACCGAGACCCAGTACTTC.

DNA of the CDR3: TGCAGCGTGGGGGGACAGTCCGTTTTGGATGAGCAGTTCTTC. The encoded protein is CSVGGQSVLDEQFF. This chain links TRBV29-1 with TRBJ2-1, with D perhaps TRBD1 (7 bases). CDR1 is SQVTM and CDR2 is ANQGSEA in the germline V gene. V dropped 6 bases and J dropped 8 bases, with 20 bases sitting between them. The CDR3 covers 14 residues.

The V gene is TRBV6-5, the J gene TRBJ1-5; 8 nucleotides line up with TRBD1. CDR1 is MNHEY, CDR2 SVGAGI, per germline. V lost 6 bases, J lost 6 bases, and 7 bases stayed unmatched. The CDR3 sequence is 14 residues long. CDR3 region: CASSQGQGGQPQHF. CDR3 in DNA: TGTGCCAGCAGCCAAGGACAGGGTGGTCAGCCCCAGCATTTT.

This clone appeared a few times. In the same sample, other DNA sequences code for this CDR3. The chain recombines TRBV9 with TRBJ1-1; D is unclear. V gave up 0 bases and J gave up 1 base, with 4 bases separating them. Germline assignment: CDR1 SGDLS and CDR2 YYNGEE. The CDR3 loop spans 13 amino acids. The CDR3 coding sequence is TGTGCCAGCAGCGTAGCAGGGAACACTGAAGCTTTCTTT. Encoded protein: CASSVAGNTEAFF.

This clone was counted between two and nine times. The chain couples TRBV6-5 to TRBJ2-7, with TRBD2 matching 7 bases. Germline values: CDR1 MNHEY, CDR2 SVGAGI. The junction had 10 bases not matched to a gene; V was cut back by 5 bases and J by 3 bases. The length of the CDR3 is 15 residues. CDR3 DNA: TGTGCCAGCAGTCAGCCTGGGACTACTCGCTACGAGCAGTACTTC. It codes for CASSQPGTTRYEQYF.

This clone has only a few counts. The V gene is TRBV7-3, the J gene TRBJ2-3; perhaps TRBD2 as D (5 bases). Trimming removed 1 base from V and 0 bases from J, with 8 bases in between. The germline CDR1 and CDR2 sequences are SGHTA and FQGTGA. The CDR3 runs 15 residues. The CDR3 coding sequence is TGTGCCAGCAGCTTAATCGCGGGCAGCACAGATACGCAGTATTTT. Translated: CASSLIAGSTDTQYF.

This clone was seen only once. The chain uses TRBV6-1 and TRBJ1-1, with a tentative D call TRBD1 (5 bases). Germline CDR1 is MNHNS and CDR2 is SASEGT. The CDR3 runs to 14 residues. The germline V and J ends were trimmed by 5 bases and 1 base, with 11 bases remaining between them. CDR3 nucleotides: TGTGCCAGCAGTCCCCTAGGACAGAACACTGAAGCTTTCTTT. The encoded protein is CASSPLGQNTEAFF.

At least ten counts were recorded for this clone. The chain combines TRBV7-9 with TRBJ1-4; tentative D call: TRBD1 (5 bases). The V and J ends lost 5 bases and 8 bases respectively, with 15 bases between them. The CDR3 runs 14 residues. Germline V gene lookup returns CDR1 SEHNR and CDR2 FQNEAQ (reference sequence). The CDR3: CASSRMGGEEKLFF. CDR3 sequence (DNA): TGTGCCAGCAGCCGAATGGGAGGGGAAGAAAAACTGTTTTTT.

This chain uses TRBV14 with TRBJ2-1; the match to TRBD2 covers 11 bases. V gave up 1 base and J gave up 13 bases; unmatched junction bases: 6. The germline V gene encodes CDR1 SGHDN and CDR2 FVKESK. The length of the CDR3 is 14 residues. CDR3 sequence: CASSQVLAGGTQFF. The CDR3 nucleotides are TGTGCCAGCAGCCAAGTGCTAGCGGGGGGCACCCAGTTCTTC.

The sample holds a few counts of this clone. This chain connects TRBV30 to TRBJ1-1; no definite D call. V was clipped by 2 bases and J by 5 bases, with 12 bases between them. Germline-derived CDR1 and CDR2 are GTSNPN and SVGIG (reference sequence). The length of the CDR3 is 13 residues. The CDR3 reads CAWSRASLTEAFF. The CDR3 DNA follows: TGTGCCTGGAGTCGGGCAAGTTTGACTGAAGCTTTCTTT. Filled out from reference TRBV30 and TRBJ1-1, the complete variable domain reads SQTIHQWPATLVQPVGSPLSLECTVEGTSNPNLYWYRQAAGRGLQLLFYSVGIGQISSEVPQNLSASRPQDRQFILSSKKLLLSDSGFYLCAWSRASLTEAFFGQGTRLTVV.

This clone was counted at least ten times. The chain links TRBV7-2 to TRBJ2-5, with TRBD1 as a possible D gene (6 bases). The CDR3 sequence is 14 residues long. V lost 4 bases, J lost 1 base, and 10 bases lay in between. Germline values: CDR1 SGHTA, CDR2 FQGNSA. The CDR3 DNA sequence: TGTGCCAGCAGCTCCGGACAGTTCCAAGAGACCCAGTACTTC. Translated: CASSSGQFQETQYF.

This chain joins TRBV29-1 and TRBJ2-7, with D possibly called TRBD1 or TRBD2 (5 bases each). CDR3 length equals 14 residues. CDR1 and CDR2 from the germline V gene are SQVTM and ANQGSEA. V was clipped by 3 bases and J by 2 bases, with 14 bases between them. CDR3 sequence (DNA): TGCAGCGTTGAGGGACGGGACGGCACCTACGAGCAGTACTTC. Translation gives CSVEGRDGTYEQYF.

The chain has TRBV11-2 and TRBJ2-4, with 8 positions matching TRBD1. Per germline, CDR1 SGHAT and CDR2 FQNNGV. The CDR3 length is 14 residues. V gave up 2 bases and J gave up 9 bases; unmatched junction bases: 6. The chain's CDR3 is CASSLRQGSAIQYF. The DNA of the CDR3 is TGTGCCAGCAGCTTAAGACAGGGGTCGGCCATTCAGTACTTC.

This clone showed up just a few times. The chain has TRBV5-1 and TRBJ2-3, with 11 bases identical to TRBD2. CDR3 length: 16 residues. Germline V gene lookup returns CDR1 SGHRS and CDR2 YFSETQ. After removal of 3 bases from V and 0 bases from J, the junction contained 3 bases not matched to a gene. CDR3 protein: CASSYLAGGSTDTQYF. The CDR3 region has the DNA TGCGCCAGCAGCTATCTAGCGGGAGGAAGCACAGATACGCAGTATTTT.

This clone has just a few counts. In nucleotides, the CDR3 is TGTGCCTGGAGTGGGACTACAACCGGGGAGCTGTTTTTT. Translation: CAWSGTTTGELFF. V and J are TRBV30 and TRBJ2-2, with TRBD2 as a possible D gene (6 bases). The germline V and J ends were trimmed by 1 base and 5 bases, with 8 bases remaining between them. The CDR3 extends over 13 amino acids. Germline loops: CDR1 GTSNPN, CDR2 SVGIG (reference sequence).

The chain has TRBV6-6 and TRBJ2-3; tentatively, D is TRBD1 or TRBD2 (5 bases each). This CDR3 is built from 15 residues. Looked up from germline, CDR1 is MNHNY and CDR2 is SVGAGI (reference sequence). The V end was cut by 5 bases, the J end by 0 bases, with 12 bases between. The CDR3: CASSRYGASTDTQYF. CDR3 coding DNA: TGTGCCAGCAGTCGGTACGGGGCCAGCACAGATACGCAGTATTTT.

This clone was seen more than once but under ten times. This chain connects TRBV12-5 to TRBJ2-7; D is possibly TRBD1 (6 bases). Between the trimmed V and J ends, which lost 2 bases and 4 bases, there was a span of 21 bases. The CDR3 sequence is 17 residues long. The V gene's germline CDR1 is LGHNT and CDR2 FRNRAP. Here the CDR3 reads CASGLPTPYRDTYEQYF. CDR3 nucleotides: TGTGCTAGTGGTTTGCCGACCCCCTACAGGGATACGTACGAGCAGTACTTC.

This clone was counted a few times. The rearrangement links TRBV29-1 to TRBJ2-3; D gene ambiguous. Trimming removed 6 bases at V and 0 bases at J, with 10 bases between. Germline-derived CDR1 and CDR2 are SQVTM and ANQGSEA. The CDR3 runs 13 residues. The CDR3 bases are TGCAGCGTCCTCCACCCTAGCACAGATACGCAGTATTTT. It translates to CSVLHPSTDTQYF.

This chain uses TRBV29-1 with TRBJ1-2, with D perhaps matching TRBD1 (6 bases). The CDR3 is 14 amino acids. Trimming stripped 6 bases from V and 2 bases from J, with 16 bases between. Germline V lookup: CDR1 SQVTM, CDR2 ANQGSEA. CDR3 loop: CSVFGGQKNYGYTF. CDR3 in DNA: TGCAGCGTCTTCGGCGGACAGAAAAACTATGGCTACACCTTC.

This clone was observed a few times. The rearrangement uses TRBV27 and TRBJ2-7; 7 nucleotides line up with TRBD1. CDR3 size: 13 residues. Unmatched junction bases numbered 1, after V lost 3 bases and J lost 2 bases. The germline V gene has CDR1 MNHEY and CDR2 SMNVEV (reference sequence). The CDR3 DNA sequence: TGTGCCAGCAGTTTTAGGGGGCCCTACGAGCAGTACTTC. Translation: CASSFRGPYEQYF.

The CDR3 region is CAWIGGLGYTF. The CDR3 bases are TGTGCCTGGATCGGTGGACTTGGCTACACCTTC. This chain uses TRBV30 with TRBJ1-2; D remains unclear. Per germline, CDR1 GTSNPN and CDR2 SVGIG (reference sequence). V shed 4 bases and J shed 7 bases, with 10 bases lying between them. This CDR3 is built from 11 residues.